These T cell receptor beta chains were read from a single sample in a study of blood T cell repertoires in COVID-19. Measured with immunoSEQ multiplex PCR; TCRdb has only the in-frame clones, and not every one. In the table there are tens of thousands of clones, around four fifths of which are singletons. Sequenced sample: peripheral blood. These receptors came from a human donor in a cohort sampled during active COVID-19. Both conserved end residues are trimmed from each CDR3. Each record gives: D gene, V gene, J gene, CDR3 protein. The D gene is left open where the match is weak.

.	TRBV19	TRBJ2-7	ASSIGPGHTFVGYSDEQY
TRBD1	TRBV3-1/TRBV3-2	TRBJ2-5	ASSQNPPGTGKETQY
.	TRBV15	TRBJ2-2	ATSRGDLYTGELF
TRBD1	TRBV30	TRBJ1-5	AWSNPLRTGILHSNQPQH
.	TRBV7-9	TRBJ2-7	ASSSRAESSYEQY
TRBD1	TRBV7-9	TRBJ2-3	ASSRTGAYTDTQY
TRBD1	TRBV5-1	TRBJ1-2	ASSTNPTGVGYGYT
.	TRBV20-1	TRBJ1-1	SASWQGNTEAF
.	TRBV10-3	TRBJ1-2	AISENNQYGYT
TRBD2	TRBV7-2	TRBJ2-1	ASSLKRSGGEQF
TRBD1	TRBV7-3	TRBJ1-1	ASRDDRVGRNTEAF
.	TRBV15	TRBJ2-1	ASRGEGSYNEQF
TRBD1	TRBV29-1	TRBJ2-2	SVKGTGATGELF
TRBD2	TRBV5-4	TRBJ2-7	ASSFSGTSSYEQY
TRBD1	TRBV7-2	TRBJ2-2	ASSWDRGNTGELF
TRBD1	TRBV7-9	TRBJ1-2	ASSFTGAAVYGYT
.	TRBV6-1	TRBJ1-2	ASSEGGATSYGYT
TRBD1	TRBV24-1	TRBJ1-2	ATCPGQGNYGYT
TRBD1	TRBV6-1	TRBJ1-6	ASSELRGRGSPLH
.	TRBV7-9	TRBJ1-2	ASSSSLFGYT
TRBD1	TRBV30	TRBJ1-1	AFGTGANTEAF
TRBD1	TRBV6-2/TRBV6-3	TRBJ2-7	ASSPLPGQGGYEQY
.	TRBV7-3	TRBJ2-3	ASSRSGSSTDTQY
.	TRBV4-1	TRBJ2-1	ASSQDIWAARLIEQF
.	TRBV29-1	TRBJ1-1	SVVDRNTEAF
.	TRBV19	TRBJ1-4	ASRTSGTGDEKLF
TRBD2	TRBV6-5	TRBJ2-1	ASSYGGGYNEQF